The 8 T cell receptor beta chains listed next were all sequenced from one sample in a study of OX40 agonist ivuxolimab in advanced cancers. The repertoire was sequenced with immunoSEQ multiplex PCR; TCRdb's copy has only in-frame clones and lacks some. The table has fewer than 100,000 clones, about 90% seen once. The sample here was CD4+ or CD8+ T cells sorted from blood, taken in a trial of the OX40 agonist ivuxolimab. Receptors were obtained from an adult with an advanced solid tumor such as melanoma, head and neck, liver or kidney cancer.

This chain connects TRBV11-2 to TRBJ2-2, with no clear D. The CDR3 runs 18 residues. Germline loops: CDR1 SGHAT, CDR2 FQNNGV. V lost 3 bases and J 1 base, leaving 18 bases between the germline ends. This CDR3 reads CASSFSHLAVGNTGELFF. Here the CDR3 DNA reads TGTGCCAGCAGCTTCTCTCACTTGGCGGTAGGGAACACCGGGGAGCTGTTTTTT.

DNA for the CDR3: TGCAGTGCTAGCGGGAGGGCCCAGTACTTC. Translation: CSASGRAQYF. V and J are TRBV20-1 and TRBJ2-5; 8 positions agree with TRBD2. V lost 3 bases to trimming and J lost 9 bases; unmatched junction nucleotides: 0. CDR3 length: 10 amino acids. CDR1 DFQATT and CDR2 SNEGSKA come from the germline V gene (reference sequence).

The CDR3 reads CASSQETQYF. The CDR3 DNA follows: TGTGCCAGCAGCCAAGAGACCCAGTACTTC. The chain joins TRBV2 to TRBJ2-5, with D unclear. The CDR3 covers 10 residues. The germline V gene has CDR1 SNHLY and CDR2 FYNNEI. Trimming pared 6 bases from V and 1 base from J, leaving 0 bases between.

The chain uses TRBV5-1 and TRBJ2-7; D is unclear. Trimming took off 0 bases at V and 2 bases at J, with 6 bases between the two ends. Per germline, CDR1 SGHRS and CDR2 YFSETQ. The CDR3 is 13 amino acids. CDR3 nucleotide sequence: TGCGCCAGCAGCTTGGACAGAACCTACGAGCAGTACTTC. Its translation is CASSLDRTYEQYF.

The rearrangement joins TRBV5-5 to TRBJ1-5; a weak D match, TRBD1 (6 bases). V shed 5 bases and J shed 2 bases, with 17 bases lying between them. Germline-derived CDR1 and CDR2 are SGHKS and YYEKEE (reference sequence). The CDR3 extends over 16 amino acids. CDR3 in DNA: TGTGCCAGCAGTCACAGGGTAGCCCTTGGCAATCAGCCCCAGCATTTT. It yields the protein CASSHRVALGNQPQHF.

The V call is TRBV18, the J call TRBJ1-1; D call uncertain. In germline, CDR1 is KGHSH, CDR2 LQKENI. This CDR3 contains 13 residues. V lost 6 bases and J 1 base, leaving 9 bases between the germline ends. CDR3 amino acids: CASSSRENTEAFF. The CDR3 nucleotides are TGTGCCAGCTCGTCGAGGGAGAACACTGAAGCTTTCTTT.

The V gene is TRBV2, the J gene TRBJ1-2; D remains ambiguous. V was pared by 4 bases and J by 5 bases, with 17 bases between. The CDR3 is 15 residues long. Germline V gene lookup returns CDR1 SNHLY and CDR2 FYNNEI. CDR3 sequence: CASSADLGGRYGYTF. The CDR3 nucleotides are TGTGCCAGCAGTGCCGACCTCGGAGGGAGATATGGCTACACCTTC.

This chain uses TRBV7-9 with TRBJ2-2; D remains unclear. Germline V gene lookup returns CDR1 SEHNR and CDR2 FQNEAQ (reference sequence). Trimming pared 0 bases from V and 3 bases from J, leaving 5 bases between. There are 14 residues in the CDR3. This CDR3 reads CASSLAVDTGELFF. DNA for the CDR3: TGTGCCAGCAGCTTAGCAGTAGACACCGGGGAGCTGTTTTTT. The full variable domain, its missing parts supplied by reference TRBV7-9 and TRBJ2-2, is DTGVSQNPRHKITKRGQNVTFRCDPISEHNRLYWYRQTLGQGPEFLTYFQNEAQLEKSRLLSDRFSAERPKGSFSTLEIQRTEQGDSAMYLCASSLAVDTGELFFGEGSRLTVL.